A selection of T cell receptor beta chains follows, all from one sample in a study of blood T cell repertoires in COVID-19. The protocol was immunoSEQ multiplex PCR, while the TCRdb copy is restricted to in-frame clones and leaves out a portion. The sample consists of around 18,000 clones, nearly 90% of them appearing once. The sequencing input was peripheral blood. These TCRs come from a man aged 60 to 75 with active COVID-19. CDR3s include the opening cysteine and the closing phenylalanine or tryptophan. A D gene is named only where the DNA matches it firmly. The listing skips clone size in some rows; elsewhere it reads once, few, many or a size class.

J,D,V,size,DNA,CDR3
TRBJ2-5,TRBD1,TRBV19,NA,TGTGCCAGTAGTGCGGACAGGGCAGAGACCCAGTACTTC,CASSADRAETQYF
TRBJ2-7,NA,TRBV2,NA,TGTGCCAGCAGTCCGGGACTTAGGAGTGCCTACGAGCAGTACTTC,CASSPGLRSAYEQYF
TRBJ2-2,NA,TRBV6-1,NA,TGTGCCAGCAGTGAAGCGGGCGCGAACACCGGGGAGCTGTTTTTT,CASSEAGANTGELFF
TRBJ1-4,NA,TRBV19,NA,TGTGCCAGTAGTAAAAACAGGGTGGTTGAAAAACTGTTTTTT,CASSKNRVVEKLFF
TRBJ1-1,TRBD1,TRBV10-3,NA,TGTGCCATCAGGGAACAGGGGGGGAACACTGAAGCTTTCTTT,CAIREQGGNTEAFF
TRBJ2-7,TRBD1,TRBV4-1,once,TGCGCCAGCAGCCAAGTAGCCGGGACAGACTACGAGCAGTACTTC,CASSQVAGTDYEQYF
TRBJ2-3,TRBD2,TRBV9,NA,TGTGCCAGCAGCGTAGGAGGGACTAGCGGTAGCACAGATACGCAGTATTTT,CASSVGGTSGSTDTQYF
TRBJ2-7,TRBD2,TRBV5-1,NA,TGCGCCAGCAGCTGGGGGGCAGGGACTAGCTCCTACGAGCAGTACTTC,CASSWGAGTSSYEQYF
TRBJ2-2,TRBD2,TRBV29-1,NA,TGCAGCGTTATGAAGGCTAGCGGGGGCTCGAACACCGGGGAGCTGTTTTTT,CSVMKASGGSNTGELFF
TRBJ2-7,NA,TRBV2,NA,TGTGCCAGTTCAAGAGGGGGATGGGAGCAGTACTTC,CASSRGGWEQYF
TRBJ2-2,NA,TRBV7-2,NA,TGTGCCAGCAGCTTAGTTCGCAGGAACACCGGGGAGCTGTTTTTT,CASSLVRRNTGELFF
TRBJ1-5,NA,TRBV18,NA,TGTGCCAGCTCACACGACCAGGGGCCCCAGCATTTT,CASSHDQGPQHF
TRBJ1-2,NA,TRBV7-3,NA,TGTGCCAGCAGCTTAAATTCGGACAGAAACTATGGCTACACCTTC,CASSLNSDRNYGYTF
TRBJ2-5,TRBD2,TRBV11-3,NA,TGTGCCAGCAGCTTAGCTAGCGGGGGCGATCAAGAGACCCAGTACTTC,CASSLASGGDQETQYF
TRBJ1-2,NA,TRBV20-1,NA,TGCAGTGCTAGTACCCCCGACAGGAGGAGAGGCTACACCTTC,CSASTPDRRRGYTF
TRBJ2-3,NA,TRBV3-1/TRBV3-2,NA,TGTGCCAGCAGCCAAGGTTCATCGCGGGACCCCACAGATACGCAGTATTTT,CASSQGSSRDPTDTQYF
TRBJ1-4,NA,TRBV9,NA,TGTGCCAGCAGCCACCCCAGAGGGGGTCTCGCAACTAATGAAAAACTGTTTTTT,CASSHPRGGLATNEKLFF
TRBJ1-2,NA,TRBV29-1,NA,TGCAGCGTTGTAATCGAGTGGTTGGATGGCTACACCTTC,CSVVIEWLDGYTF
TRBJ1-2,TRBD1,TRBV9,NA,TGTGCCAGCACCGGTTCAGAAGGGACAGCCGCTAACTATGGCTACACCTTC,CASTGSEGTAANYGYTF
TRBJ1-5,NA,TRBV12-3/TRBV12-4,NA,TGTGCCAGCAGTTTAGGACAGGACCAGCCCCAGCATTTT,CASSLGQDQPQHF
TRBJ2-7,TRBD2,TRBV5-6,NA,TGTGCCAGCAGCTTTGGTAGCGGGTTAACTATAGTGCAGTACTTC,CASSFGSGLTIVQYF
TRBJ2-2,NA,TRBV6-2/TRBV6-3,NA,TGTGCCAGCAGTTCCCGGAACACCGGGGAGCTGTTTTTT,CASSSRNTGELFF
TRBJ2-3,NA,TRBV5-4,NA,TGTGCCAGCAGCTCTCCGGGAACGCAGTATTTT,CASSSPGTQYF
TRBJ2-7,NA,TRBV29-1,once,TGCAGCGTTGCGTCAGGGGCCGAGCAGTACTTC,CSVASGAEQYF
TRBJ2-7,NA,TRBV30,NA,TGTGCCTGGAGGTACGTAGATCGACCCCGGAGGGGAGGAGAGCAGTACTTC,CAWRYVDRPRRGGEQYF
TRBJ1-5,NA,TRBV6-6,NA,TGTGCCAGCAGTTACCTGGACGGGATCAATCAGCCCCAGCATTTT,CASSYLDGINQPQHF
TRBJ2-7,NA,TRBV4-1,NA,TGCGCCAGCAGCCCATTCGAGGCCTACGAGCAGTACTTC,CASSPFEAYEQYF
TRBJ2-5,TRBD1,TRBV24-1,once,TGTGCCACCAGTGATTACACAGGGGACGGAGAGACCCAGTACTTC,CATSDYTGDGETQYF
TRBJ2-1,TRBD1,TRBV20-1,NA,TGCAGTGCTAGCCGGGACAGAAGGTTCTTC,CSASRDRRFF
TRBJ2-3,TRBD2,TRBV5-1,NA,TGCGCCAGCAGCTTGGCCGGGACTAGCGGGTCCCAGGCCACGCAGTATTTT,CASSLAGTSGSQATQYF
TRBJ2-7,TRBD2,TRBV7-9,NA,TGTGCCAGCAGCTTAGCTGGGGGGGTCGCCTACGAGCAGTACTTC,CASSLAGGVAYEQYF
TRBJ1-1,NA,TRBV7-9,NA,TGTGCCAGCAGATCAGGTCGGACAGAAGCTTTCTTT,CASRSGRTEAFF
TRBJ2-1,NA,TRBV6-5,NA,TGTGCCAGCGGACGGGACTCCGACAATGAGCAGTTCTTC,CASGRDSDNEQFF
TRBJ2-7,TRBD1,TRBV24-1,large,TGTGCCGCTGACAGGGGGGGTGCCTACGAGCAGTACTTC,CAADRGGAYEQYF
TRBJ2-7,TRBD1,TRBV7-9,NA,TGTGCCAGCAGCTTCACAGGGGTCTCCCCCTACGAGCAGTACTTC,CASSFTGVSPYEQYF
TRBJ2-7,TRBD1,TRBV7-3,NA,TGTGCCAGCAGCCATATTCAGGGGGCCTACGAGCAGTACTTC,CASSHIQGAYEQYF
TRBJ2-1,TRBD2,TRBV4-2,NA,TGTGCCAGCAGCCAAGATGGACTAGCGGGAGACAATGAGCAGTTCTTC,CASSQDGLAGDNEQFF
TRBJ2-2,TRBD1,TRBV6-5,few,TGTGCCAGCAGTCCCCGGGACAGTAACACCGGGGAGCTGTTTTTT,CASSPRDSNTGELFF
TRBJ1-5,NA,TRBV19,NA,TGTGCCAGTAGTATTAGGGTCGGAGGGACGGAAGACAATCAGCCCCAGCATTTT,CASSIRVGGTEDNQPQHF
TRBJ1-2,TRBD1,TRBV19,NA,TGTGCCAGTAGTCCCGGGACAGGGGCGCTAGGGAACTATGGCTACACCTTC,CASSPGTGALGNYGYTF
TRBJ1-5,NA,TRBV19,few,TGTGCCAGTAGTATTATGAGTTCGGATCAGCCCCAGCATTTT,CASSIMSSDQPQHF
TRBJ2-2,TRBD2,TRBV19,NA,TGTGCCAGTAGTGGCGGTAGCGGGAGCGGGGAGCTGTTTTTT,CASSGGSGSGELFF
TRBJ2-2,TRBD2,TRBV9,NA,TGTGCCAGCAGCCAGGGAAGGAGGGGAGGGTTCGGGGAGCTGTTTTTT,CASSQGRRGGFGELFF
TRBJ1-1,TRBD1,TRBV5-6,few,TGTGCCAGCAGCTTGGTAGTGAGGGGGCGGGGAACTGAAGCTTTCTTT,CASSLVVRGRGTEAFF
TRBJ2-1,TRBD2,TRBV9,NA,TGTGCCAGCAGCGTCCTAGCGGACTCCTACAATGAGCAGTTCTTC,CASSVLADSYNEQFF
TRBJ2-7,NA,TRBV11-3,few,TGTGCCAGCCAGCCAAAGCGCGGAGCCTACGAGCAGTACTTC,CASQPKRGAYEQYF